This T cell receptor (beta chain) was obtained from a study of blood T cell repertoires in COVID-19. The CDR3 has 13 amino acids. CDR1 and CDR2 (germline): SGDLS, YYNGEE. The germline V and J ends were trimmed by 0 bases and 4 bases, with 7 bases remaining between them. Original methodology: How many nucleated cells were present was estimated from reference gene primer amplification. Data came from immunoSEQ multiplex PCR; TCRdb stores just in-frame clones and leaves some out. The V and J calls and the clone size are those of that table, but D and trimming were determined from the DNA. This sample has about 490,000 clones, with approximately 85% found just once.

Specimen: peripheral blood. This clonotype was sampled from a human donor in a cohort sampled during active COVID-19. The genes are TRBV9 and TRBJ2-5, with D unresolved. CDR3 residues: CASSVGGPETQYF. The CDR3 DNA reads as TGTGCCAGCAGCGTAGGTGGGCCAGAGACCCAGTACTTC.